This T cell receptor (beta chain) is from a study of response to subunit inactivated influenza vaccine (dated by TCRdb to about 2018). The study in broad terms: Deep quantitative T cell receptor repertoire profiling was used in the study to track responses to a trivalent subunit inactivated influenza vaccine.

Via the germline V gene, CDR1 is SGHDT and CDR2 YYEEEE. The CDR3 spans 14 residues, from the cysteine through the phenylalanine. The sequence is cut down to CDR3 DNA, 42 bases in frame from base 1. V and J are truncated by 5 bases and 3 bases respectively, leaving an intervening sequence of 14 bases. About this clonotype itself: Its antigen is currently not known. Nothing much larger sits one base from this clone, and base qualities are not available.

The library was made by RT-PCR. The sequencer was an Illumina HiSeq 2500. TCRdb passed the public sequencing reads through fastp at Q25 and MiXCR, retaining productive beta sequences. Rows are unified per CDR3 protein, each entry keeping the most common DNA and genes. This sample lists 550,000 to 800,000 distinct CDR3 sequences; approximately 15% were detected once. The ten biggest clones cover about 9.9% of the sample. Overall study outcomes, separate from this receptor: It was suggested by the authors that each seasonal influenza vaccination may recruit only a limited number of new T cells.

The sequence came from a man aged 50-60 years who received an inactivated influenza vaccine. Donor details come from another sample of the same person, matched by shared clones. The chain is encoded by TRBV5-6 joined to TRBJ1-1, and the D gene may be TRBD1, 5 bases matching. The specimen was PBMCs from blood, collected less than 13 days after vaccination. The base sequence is TGTGCCAGCAGTCGGATCCGGGGCGACACTGAAGCTTTCTTT. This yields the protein CASSRIRGDTEAFF.